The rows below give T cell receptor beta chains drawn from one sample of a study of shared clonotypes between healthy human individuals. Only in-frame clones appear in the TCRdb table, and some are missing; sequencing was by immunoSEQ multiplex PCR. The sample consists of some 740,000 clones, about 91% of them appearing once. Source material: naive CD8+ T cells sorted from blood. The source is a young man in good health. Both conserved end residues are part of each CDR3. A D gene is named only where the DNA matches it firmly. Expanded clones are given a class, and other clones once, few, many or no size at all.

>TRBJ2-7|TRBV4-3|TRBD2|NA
TGCGCCAGCAGCCAAGGAGGCGGGGGCTACGAGCAGTACTTC
CASSQGGGGYEQYF
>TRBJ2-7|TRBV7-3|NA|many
TGTGCCAGCAGCTTCTGTAACAGGGACTACGAGCAGTACTTC
CASSFCNRDYEQYF
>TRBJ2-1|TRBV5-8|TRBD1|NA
TGTGCCAGCAGAACTCGGGACAGGGTATACAATGAGCAGTTCTTC
CASRTRDRVYNEQFF
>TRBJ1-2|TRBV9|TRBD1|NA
TGTGCCAGCAGCGCAGCAGGGGGCAAGCAAGGCTACACCTTC
CASSAAGGKQGYTF
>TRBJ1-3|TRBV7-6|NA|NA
TGTGCCAGCAGCTACCGGGACCCACAACTCGGAAACACCATATATTTT
CASSYRDPQLGNTIYF
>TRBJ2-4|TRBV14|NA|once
TGTGCCAGCAGAGCTGCTGGTCTTGCGGGAGCCAAAAACATTCAGTACTTC
CASRAAGLAGAKNIQYF
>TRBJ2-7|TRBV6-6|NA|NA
TGTGCCAGCACCAACATTTACGAGCAGTACTTC
CASTNIYEQYF
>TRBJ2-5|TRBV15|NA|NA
TGTGCCACCAGCAGATCAAGAGAGACCCAGTACTTC
CATSRSRETQYF
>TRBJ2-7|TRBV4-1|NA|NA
TGCGCCAGCAGCCAAGGGACTGTAAGCTCCTACGAGCAGTACTTC
CASSQGTVSSYEQYF
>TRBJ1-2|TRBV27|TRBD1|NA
TGTGCCAGCAGTTCCACAGGGGGCGCTTACTATGGCTACACCTTC
CASSSTGGAYYGYTF
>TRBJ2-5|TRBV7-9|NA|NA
TGTGCCAGCAGCTTAGTAAGAGGGTTAGGAGAGACCCAGTACTTC
CASSLVRGLGETQYF
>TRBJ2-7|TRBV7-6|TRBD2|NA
TGTGCCAGCAGCTTAGAGCGGGAGGGGGTCCCCGAGCAGTACTTC
CASSLEREGVPEQYF
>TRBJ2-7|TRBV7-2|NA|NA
TGTGCCAGCAGGGAACCCGGGACAACCTACGAGCAGTACTTC
CASREPGTTYEQYF
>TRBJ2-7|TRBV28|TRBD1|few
TGTGCCAGCAGTGAAGGACAGGTCTATCCCTCGGGAGAGCAGTACTTC
CASSEGQVYPSGEQYF
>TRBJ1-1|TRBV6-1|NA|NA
TGTGCCAGCAGGAAAGACAGCACTGAAGCTTTCTTT
CASRKDSTEAFF
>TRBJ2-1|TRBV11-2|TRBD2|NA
TGTGCCAGCAGTAGGAGGGCCAGCGGGAGTTACAATGAGCAGTTCTTC
CASSRRASGSYNEQFF
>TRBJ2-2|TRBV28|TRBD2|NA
TGTGCCAGCACGGGACTAGCGGGAGGGAGCACCGGGGAGCTGTTTTTT
CASTGLAGGSTGELFF
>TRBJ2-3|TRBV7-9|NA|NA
TGTGCCAGCAGCCCGAAAGTGGGCGAAGCTAGCACAGATACGCAGTATTTT
CASSPKVGEASTDTQYF
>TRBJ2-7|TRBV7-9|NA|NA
TGTGCCAGCAGCCTATCGGGCCGTTCCGAGCAGTACTTC
CASSLSGRSEQYF
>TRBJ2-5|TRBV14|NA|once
TGTGCCAGCAGCCAAGACGAAGCGGAAGAGACCCAGTACTTC
CASSQDEAEETQYF
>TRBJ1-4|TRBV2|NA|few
TGTGCCAGCAGGGGGACGGGAAATGAAAAACTGTTTTTT
CASRGTGNEKLFF
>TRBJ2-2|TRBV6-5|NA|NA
TGTGCCAGCAGTTACGCAGCCGGGGAGCTGTTTTTT
CASSYAAGELFF
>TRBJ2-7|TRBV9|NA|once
TGTGCCAGCAGCGTAGGCCAGGGGGGCATCTACGAGCAGTACTTC
CASSVGQGGIYEQYF
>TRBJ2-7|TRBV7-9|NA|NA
TGTGCCAGCAGCGTCTCCTCGGGGGGGACAGGGAGTGACGAGCAGTACTTC
CASSVSSGGTGSDEQYF
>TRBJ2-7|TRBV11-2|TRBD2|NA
TGTGCCAGCAGCTTAGGGTCTAGCGGCTACGAGCAGTACTTC
CASSLGSSGYEQYF